The present T cell receptor beta chain was sequenced within a study of blood T cell repertoires in COVID-19. Study as a whole: Samples came from the United States, Italy and Spain, spanning acute and convalescent COVID-19. PBMCs, B-cell-depleted T cells, or T cells provided the cDNA or gDNA that made up the material.

Data came from immunoSEQ multiplex PCR; TCRdb stores just in-frame clones and leaves some out. Of some 290,000 clones listed, under 90% were seen once; the top ten hold around 10%. Deletions cut 0 bases from V and 3 bases from J, with 12 bases between. In germline, CDR1 is SGHKS, CDR2 YYEKEE (reference sequence). The CDR3 covers 15 residues. Recruited during active infection, patients (from Seattle) were subsequently followed longitudinally. The sequence came from a woman in her 30s with COVID-19, enrolled during active disease. The sample taken for sequencing was peripheral blood. J is TRBJ1-2 and V is TRBV5-5; possible D gene TRBD1, 6 bases. CDR3: CASSLVHRADYGYTF. The DNA of the CDR3 is TGTGCCAGCAGCTTGGTTCACAGGGCTGACTATGGCTACACCTTC. Combining the CDR3 with reference TRBV5-5 and TRBJ1-2 gives the whole variable domain DAGVTQSPTHLIKTRGQQVTLRCSPISGHKSVSWYQQVLGQGPQFIFQYYEKEERGRGNFPDRFSARQFPNYSSELNVNALLLGDSALYLCASSLVHRADYGYTFGSGTRLTVV.